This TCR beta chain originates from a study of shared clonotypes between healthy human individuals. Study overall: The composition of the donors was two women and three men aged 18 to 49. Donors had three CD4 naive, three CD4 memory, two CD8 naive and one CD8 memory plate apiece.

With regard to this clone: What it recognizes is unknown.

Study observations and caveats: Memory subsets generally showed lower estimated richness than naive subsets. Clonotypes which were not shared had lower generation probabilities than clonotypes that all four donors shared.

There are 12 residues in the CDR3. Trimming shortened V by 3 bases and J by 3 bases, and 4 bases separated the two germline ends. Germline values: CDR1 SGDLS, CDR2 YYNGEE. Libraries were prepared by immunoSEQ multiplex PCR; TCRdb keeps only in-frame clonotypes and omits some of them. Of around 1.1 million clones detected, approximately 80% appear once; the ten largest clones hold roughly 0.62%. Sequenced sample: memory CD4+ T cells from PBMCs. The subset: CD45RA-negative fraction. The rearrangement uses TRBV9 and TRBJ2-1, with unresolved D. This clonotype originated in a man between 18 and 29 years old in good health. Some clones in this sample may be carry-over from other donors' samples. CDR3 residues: CASSDGYNEQFF. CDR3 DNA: TGTGCCAGCAGCGACGGCTACAATGAGCAGTTCTTC.